Below, 5 T cell receptor beta chains from the same sample are listed, as sequenced in a study of T cell responses to AZD1222 COVID-19 vaccine. Sequencing used immunoSEQ multiplex PCR; TCRdb keeps in-frame clones, though not all of them. The table has about 94,000 clones, 88% seen once; the top ten hold about an eighth. This material consisted of peripheral blood, taken 28 days after the second AZD1222 dose. These receptor sequences come from an adult who received the AZD1222 COVID-19 vaccine.

This sequence joins TRBV6-5 and TRBJ1-2, with D hard to call. Looked up from germline, CDR1 is MNHEY and CDR2 is SVGAGI. CDR3 size: 13 residues. V shed 6 bases and J shed 5 bases, with 13 bases lying between them. In nucleotides, the CDR3 is TGTGCCAGCAGGCGGGAGACGGTGTATGGCTACACCTTC. Protein: CASRRETVYGYTF.

V and J are TRBV27 and TRBJ2-1; unclear D gene. Germline V gene data show CDR1 as MNHEY and CDR2 as SMNVEV (reference sequence). V was pared by 6 bases and J by 9 bases, with 9 bases between. The CDR3 consists of 11 residues. The CDR3, as DNA: TGTGCCAGCAGAATAATGGGTGAGCAGTTCTTC. Translated, it gives CASRIMGEQFF.

The CDR3 here is CASSRQGLGTEAFF. For the CDR3, the DNA is TGTGCCAGCAGTCGACAGGGGCTCGGCACTGAAGCTTTCTTT. The rearrangement uses TRBV28 and TRBJ1-1; 8 bases are a match to TRBD1. This CDR3 comprises 14 residues. The germline V gene encodes CDR1 MDHEN and CDR2 SYDVKM. V shed 5 bases and J 4 bases; nucleotides not matched to a gene: 6.

This sequence joins TRBV2 and TRBJ1-4; the match to TRBD1 covers 7 bases. CDR3 length: 13 amino acids. V shed 5 bases, J shed 7 bases, and the junction held 4 bases outside the gene matches. Per germline, CDR1 SNHLY and CDR2 FYNNEI. CDR3 in DNA: TGTGCCAGCAGTCTTCACAGGGGTGAAAAACTGTTTTTT. Protein product: CASSLHRGEKLFF. Drawing the rest from reference TRBV2 and TRBJ1-4, the complete variable domain is EPEVTQTPSHQVTQMGQEVILRCVPISNHLYFYWYRQILGQKVEFLVSFYNNEISEKSEIFDDQFSVERPDGSNFTLKIRSTKLEDSAMYFCASSLHRGEKLFFGSGTQLSVL.

This rearrangement joins TRBV4-3 to TRBJ2-2, with D uncertain. This CDR3 comprises 15 residues. CDR1 and CDR2 (germline): LGHNA, YSLEER. The V gene lost 0 bases and the J gene lost 5 bases, with 10 bases spanning the gap. Written as DNA, the CDR3 is TGCGCCAGCAGCCAAGATCCTATGGGGACCGGGGAGCTGTTTTTT. This codes for CASSQDPMGTGELFF.